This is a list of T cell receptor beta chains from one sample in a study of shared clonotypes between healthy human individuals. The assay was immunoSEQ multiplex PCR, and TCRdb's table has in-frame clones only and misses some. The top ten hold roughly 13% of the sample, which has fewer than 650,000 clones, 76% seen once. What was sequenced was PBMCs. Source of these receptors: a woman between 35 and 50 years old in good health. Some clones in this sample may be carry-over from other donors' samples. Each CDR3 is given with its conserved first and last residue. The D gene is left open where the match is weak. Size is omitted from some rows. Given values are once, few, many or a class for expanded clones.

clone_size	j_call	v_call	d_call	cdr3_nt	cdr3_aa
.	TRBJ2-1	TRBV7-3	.	TGTGCCAGCAGTCAGACTCAGGCTGGACAATCTGAGCAGTTCTTC	CASSQTQAGQSEQFF
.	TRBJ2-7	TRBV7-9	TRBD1	TGTGCCAGCGGCAGGGGGAACGAGCAGTACTTC	CASGRGNEQYF
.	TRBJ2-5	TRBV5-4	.	TGTGCCAGCAGCCCTATCGGCGGGTCGGGCGAGACCCAGTACTTC	CASSPIGGSGETQYF
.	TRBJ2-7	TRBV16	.	TGTGCCAGCAGCCCCCCCGGGGTCTACGAGCAGTACTTC	CASSPPGVYEQYF
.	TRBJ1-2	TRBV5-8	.	TGTGCCAGCAGCGACGGGGGCGTCTATGGCTACACCTTC	CASSDGGVYGYTF
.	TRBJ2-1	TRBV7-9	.	TGTGCCAGCGCGAACCGGGGCACGCAACGAGGGGAGCAGTTCTTC	CASANRGTQRGEQFF
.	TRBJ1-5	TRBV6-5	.	TGTGCCAGCAGCGAACAGGGTTTAAGCAATCAGCCCCAGCATTTT	CASSEQGLSNQPQHF
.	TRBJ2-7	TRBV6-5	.	TGTGCCAGCAGTTACCTCGCCGAGCAGTACTTC	CASSYLAEQYF
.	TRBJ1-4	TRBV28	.	TGTGCCAGCAGTTTCCCGGGTGAAAAACTGTTTTTT	CASSFPGEKLFF
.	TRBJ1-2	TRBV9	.	TGTGCCAGCAGTGGGCGGCGGCCTAACTATGGCTACACCTTC	CASSGRRPNYGYTF
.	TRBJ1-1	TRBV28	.	TGTGCCAGCAGTTTCTTGCAGGGAGTTGCTTTCTTT	CASSFLQGVAFF
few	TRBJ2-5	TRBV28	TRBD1	TGTGCCAGCAGTAGAGCCCGGGACAGGGGTTATGAGACCCAGTACTTC	CASSRARDRGYETQYF
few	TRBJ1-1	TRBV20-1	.	TGCAGTGCCGCTAGGACAGCTGAAGCTTTCTTT	CSAARTAEAFF
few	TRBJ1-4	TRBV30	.	TGTGCCTGGAGTCACCCGACGGAAACACTGTTTTTT	CAWSHPTETLFF
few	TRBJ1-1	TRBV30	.	TGTGCCGGCAGAGGGGTCACTGAAGCTTTCTTT	CAGRGVTEAFF
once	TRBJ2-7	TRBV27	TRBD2	TGTGCCAGCAGTGCGGGGACTAGCGGGTCCGGCGAGCAGTACTTC	CASSAGTSGSGEQYF
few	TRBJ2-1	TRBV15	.	TGTGCCACCAGCAGAGTGGGGGAGGCCTACAATGAGCAGTTCTTC	CATSRVGEAYNEQFF
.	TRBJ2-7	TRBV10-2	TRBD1	TGCGCCAGCGCCAGACAGGGGGTTTCATACGAGCAGTACTTC	CASARQGVSYEQYF
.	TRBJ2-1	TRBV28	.	TGTGCCAGCAGTATCAGACTAGTAGGCCCCCTTGAGCAGTTCTTC	CASSIRLVGPLEQFF
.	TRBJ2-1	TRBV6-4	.	TGTGCCAGCAGTGAAGAAGGGCCGGGTAATGAGCAGTTCTTC	CASSEEGPGNEQFF
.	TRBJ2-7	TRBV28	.	TGTGCCAGCAGTACGCCGGGGGTAGCCTACGAGCAGTACTTC	CASSTPGVAYEQYF
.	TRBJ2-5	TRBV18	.	TGTGCCAGCTCACCAAGCTGGAAGCAAGAGACCCAGTACTTC	CASSPSWKQETQYF
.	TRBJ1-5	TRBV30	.	TGTGCCTGGAAGGCCGGGAGTTATCAGCCCCAGCATTTT	CAWKAGSYQPQHF
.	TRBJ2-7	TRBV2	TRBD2	TGTGCCAGCAACGTAGGTTGGGCTAGCGGCTACGAGCAGTACTTC	CASNVGWASGYEQYF
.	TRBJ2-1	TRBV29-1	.	TGCAGCGTGACGGACGGGGCCCAAAATGAGCAGTTCTTC	CSVTDGAQNEQFF
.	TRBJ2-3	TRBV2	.	TGTGCCAGCAGTGACCCCCAGGGAAGCACAGATACGCAGTATTTT	CASSDPQGSTDTQYF
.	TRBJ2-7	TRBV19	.	TGTGCCAGTAGCCCCGCCGGGACGTTCGCCTACGAGCAGTACTTC	CASSPAGTFAYEQYF
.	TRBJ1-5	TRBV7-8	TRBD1	TGTGCCAGCAGCTTAGGACAGGGGGGGAGAGGGAGCAATCAGCCCCAGCATTTT	CASSLGQGGRGSNQPQHF
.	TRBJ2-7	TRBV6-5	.	TGTGCCAGCAGTCCCTCTAGCGAAGGATCCTACGAGCAGTACTTC	CASSPSSEGSYEQYF
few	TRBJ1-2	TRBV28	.	TGTGCCAGCACCGGCCAGACTCAGACATATGGCTACACCTTC	CASTGQTQTYGYTF
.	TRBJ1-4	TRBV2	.	TGTGCCAGCAGTGAAGGCTGGGGGCGCGTTGAAAAACTGTTTTTT	CASSEGWGRVEKLFF
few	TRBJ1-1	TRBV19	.	TGTGCCAGTAGTATAAGGGTAGACACTGAAGCTTTCTTT	CASSIRVDTEAFF
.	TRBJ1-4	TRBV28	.	TGTGCCAGCGGTAACGTAGGGGGACTACTGTTTTTT	CASGNVGGLLFF
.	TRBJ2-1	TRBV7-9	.	TGTGCCAGCAGGTTGACAGAATACAATGAGCAGTTCTTC	CASRLTEYNEQFF
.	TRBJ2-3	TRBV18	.	TGTGCCAGCTCACCACAGTTGAGCACAGACACGCAGTATTTT	CASSPQLSTDTQYF
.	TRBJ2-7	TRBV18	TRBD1	TGTGCTAGCTCACCACAGGGGGCAATCCACTCCTACGAGCAGTACTTC	CASSPQGAIHSYEQYF
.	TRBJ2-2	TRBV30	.	TGTGCCTGGAGGAATCCTAGCGACGGGGACACCGGGGAGCTGTTTTTT	CAWRNPSDGDTGELFF
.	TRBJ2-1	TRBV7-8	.	TGTGCCAGCAGCTTAGGCGGGAACTTAGGCTACAATGAGCAGTTCTTC	CASSLGGNLGYNEQFF
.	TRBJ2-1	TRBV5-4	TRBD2	TGTGCCAGCAGCTTTGTTCTAGCGGTTAACAATGAGCAGTTCTTC	CASSFVLAVNNEQFF
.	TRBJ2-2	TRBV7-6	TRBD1	TGTGCCAGCAGCACGGGACAGGGAGTATTTCGGTCCGGGGAGCTGTTTTTT	CASSTGQGVFRSGELFF
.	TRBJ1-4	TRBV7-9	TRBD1	TGTGCCAGCAGCCGAGGACAGGGGATCGGTGAAAAACTGTTTTTT	CASSRGQGIGEKLFF
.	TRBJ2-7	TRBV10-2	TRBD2	TGCGCCAGCAGCGCCTGGACTAGCGGGAGGGTAAACGAGCAGTACTTC	CASSAWTSGRVNEQYF
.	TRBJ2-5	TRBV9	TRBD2	TGTGCCAGCAGCGTCGGACCGGCGGGGGGGGAGACCCAGTACTTC	CASSVGPAGGETQYF
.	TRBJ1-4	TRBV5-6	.	TGTGCCAGCAGCTTGTATGGGGGAGGAGGTGAAAAACTGTTTTTT	CASSLYGGGGEKLFF
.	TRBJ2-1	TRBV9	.	TGTGCCAGCAGCGTTACCGGGAGCTCCTACAATGAGCAGTTCTTC	CASSVTGSSYNEQFF
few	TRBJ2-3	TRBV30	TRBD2	TGTGCCTGGAGTTTGGCTAGCGGGAGCACAGATACGCAGTATTTT	CAWSLASGSTDTQYF
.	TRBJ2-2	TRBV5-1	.	TGCGCCAGCAGCCCTCAACGAGGGGGAGCCGGGGAGCTGTTTTTT	CASSPQRGGAGELFF
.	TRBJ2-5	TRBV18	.	TGTGCCAGCTCACCTCAAGGACCCCCTATGCAAGAGACCCAGTACTTC	CASSPQGPPMQETQYF
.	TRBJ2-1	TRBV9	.	TGTGCCAGCAGCGTAGTTGGGGGGGCGCGGAATGAGCAGTTCTTC	CASSVVGGARNEQFF
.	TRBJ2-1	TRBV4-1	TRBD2	TGCGCCAGCAGCCATCGACCACGGGGTGGGGCGGGAGGCCCGTCCTACAATGAGCAGTTCTTC	CASSHRPRGGAGGPSYNEQFF
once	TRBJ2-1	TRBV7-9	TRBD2	TGTGCCAGCAGCTTACCGCTAGCGGGAGTCGAGCAGTTCTTC	CASSLPLAGVEQFF